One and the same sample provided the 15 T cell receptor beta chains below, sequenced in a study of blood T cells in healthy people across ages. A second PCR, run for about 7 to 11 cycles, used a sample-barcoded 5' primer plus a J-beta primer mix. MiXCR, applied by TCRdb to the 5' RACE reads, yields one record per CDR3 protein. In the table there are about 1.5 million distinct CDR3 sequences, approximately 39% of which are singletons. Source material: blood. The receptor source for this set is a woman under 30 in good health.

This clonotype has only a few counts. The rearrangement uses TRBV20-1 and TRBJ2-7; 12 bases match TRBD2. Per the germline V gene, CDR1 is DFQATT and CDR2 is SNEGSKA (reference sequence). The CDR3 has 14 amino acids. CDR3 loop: CIPPGTSGSYEQYF. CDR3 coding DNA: TGCATCCCTCCCGGGACTAGCGGGTCCTACGAGCAGTACTTC.

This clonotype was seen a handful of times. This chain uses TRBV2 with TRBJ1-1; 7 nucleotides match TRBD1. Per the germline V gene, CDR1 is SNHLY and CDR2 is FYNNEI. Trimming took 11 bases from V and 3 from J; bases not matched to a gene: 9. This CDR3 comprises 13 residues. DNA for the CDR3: TGTGCCGGATTGACAGGGTTTCACACTGAAGCTTTCTTT. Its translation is CAGLTGFHTEAFF.

CDR3 bases: TGCAGTGCTAGAGATCTAAGTAGCGGGGTTACCTACGAGCAGTACTTC. Protein: CSARDLSSGVTYEQYF. V gene TRBV20-1 combines with J gene TRBJ2-7; the match to TRBD2 covers 8 bases. The V gene's germline CDR1 is DFQATT and CDR2 SNEGSKA (reference sequence). Trimming cost V 0 bases and J 2 bases; bases outside gene matches: 9. The CDR3 runs to 16 residues.

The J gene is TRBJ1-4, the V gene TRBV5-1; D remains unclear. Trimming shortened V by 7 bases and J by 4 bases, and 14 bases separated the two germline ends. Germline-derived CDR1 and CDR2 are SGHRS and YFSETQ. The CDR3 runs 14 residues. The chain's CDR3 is CASRGGTRNEKLFF. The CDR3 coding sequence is TGCGCCAGCCGAGGAGGCACACGTAATGAAAAACTGTTTTTT.

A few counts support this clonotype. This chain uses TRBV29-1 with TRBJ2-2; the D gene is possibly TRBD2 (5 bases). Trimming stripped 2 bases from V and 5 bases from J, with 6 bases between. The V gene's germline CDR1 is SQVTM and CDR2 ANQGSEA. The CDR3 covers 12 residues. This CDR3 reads CSVERETGELFF. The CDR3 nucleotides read TGCAGCGTTGAAAGGGAGACCGGGGAGCTGTTTTTT.

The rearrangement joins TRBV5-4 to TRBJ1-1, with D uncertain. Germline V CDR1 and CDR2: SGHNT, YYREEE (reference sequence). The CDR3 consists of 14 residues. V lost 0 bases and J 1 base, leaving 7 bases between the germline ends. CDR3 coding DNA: TGTGCCAGCAGCTTGGCCGAACGGAACACTGAAGCTTTCTTT. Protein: CASSLAERNTEAFF.

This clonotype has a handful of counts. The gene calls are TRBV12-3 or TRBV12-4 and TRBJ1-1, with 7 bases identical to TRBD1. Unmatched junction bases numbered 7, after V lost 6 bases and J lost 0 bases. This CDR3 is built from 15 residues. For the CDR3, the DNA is TGTGCCAGCAGCTCCGGGACAGCCATGAACACTGAAGCTTTCTTT. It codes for CASSSGTAMNTEAFF.

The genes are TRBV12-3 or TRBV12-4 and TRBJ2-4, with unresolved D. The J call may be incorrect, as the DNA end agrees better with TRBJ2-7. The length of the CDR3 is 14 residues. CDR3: CASSLERTSYEQYF. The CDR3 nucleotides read TGTGCCAGCAGTTTGGAGAGGACGTCCTACGAGCAGTACTTC.

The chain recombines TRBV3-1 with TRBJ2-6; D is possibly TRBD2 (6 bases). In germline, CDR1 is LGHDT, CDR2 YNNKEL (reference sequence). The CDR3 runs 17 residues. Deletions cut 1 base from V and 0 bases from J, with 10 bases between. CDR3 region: CASSQGGSGSGANVLTF. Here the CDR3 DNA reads TGTGCCAGCAGCCAAGGGGGTAGCGGCTCTGGGGCCAACGTCCTGACTTTC.

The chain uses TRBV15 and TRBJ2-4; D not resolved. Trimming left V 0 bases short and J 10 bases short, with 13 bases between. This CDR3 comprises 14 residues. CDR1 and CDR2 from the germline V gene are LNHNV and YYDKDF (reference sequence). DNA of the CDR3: TGTGCCACCAGCAGAGATTTCCCCCCTGGTATTCAGTACTTC. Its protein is CATSRDFPPGIQYF.

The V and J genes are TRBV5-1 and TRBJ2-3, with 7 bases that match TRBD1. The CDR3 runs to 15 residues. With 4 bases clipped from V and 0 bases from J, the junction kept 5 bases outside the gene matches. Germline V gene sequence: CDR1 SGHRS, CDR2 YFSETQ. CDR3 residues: CASSTTGFSTDTQYF. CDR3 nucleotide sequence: TGCGCCAGCAGCACGACAGGGTTCAGCACAGATACGCAGTATTTT.

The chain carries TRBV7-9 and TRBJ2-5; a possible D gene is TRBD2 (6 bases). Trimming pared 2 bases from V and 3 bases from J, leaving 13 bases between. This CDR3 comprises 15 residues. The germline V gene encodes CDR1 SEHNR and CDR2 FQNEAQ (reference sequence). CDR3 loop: CASSLFASAEETQYF. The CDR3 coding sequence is TGTGCCAGCAGCTTATTCGCTAGCGCGGAAGAGACCCAGTACTTC.

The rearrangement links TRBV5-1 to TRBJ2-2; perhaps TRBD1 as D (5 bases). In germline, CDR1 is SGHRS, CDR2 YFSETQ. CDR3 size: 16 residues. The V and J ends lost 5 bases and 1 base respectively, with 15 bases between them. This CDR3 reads CASRADRKRNTGELFF. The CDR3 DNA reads TGCGCCAGCAGGGCAGACAGAAAACGGAACACCGGGGAGCTGTTTTTT.

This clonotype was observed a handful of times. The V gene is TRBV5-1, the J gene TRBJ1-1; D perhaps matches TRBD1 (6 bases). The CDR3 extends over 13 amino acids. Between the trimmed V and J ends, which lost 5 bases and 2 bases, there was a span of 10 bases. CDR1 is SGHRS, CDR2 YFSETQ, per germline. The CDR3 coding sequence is TGCGCCAGCAGACAGGGTGGAAACACTGAAGCTTTCTTT. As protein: CASRQGGNTEAFF.

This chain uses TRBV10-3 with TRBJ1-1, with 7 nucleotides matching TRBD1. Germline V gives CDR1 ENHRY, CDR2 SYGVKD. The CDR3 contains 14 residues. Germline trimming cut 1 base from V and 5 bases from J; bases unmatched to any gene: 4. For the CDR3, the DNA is TGTGCCATCAGTGAGTTTATGACAGGGACTGAAGCTTTCTTT. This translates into CAISEFMTGTEAFF.